Below, 8 T cell receptor beta chains from the same sample are listed, as sequenced in a study of shared clonotypes between healthy human individuals. Data came from immunoSEQ multiplex PCR; TCRdb stores just in-frame clones and leaves some out. The sample holds about 2 million clones; roughly 96% are singletons and the top ten take 0.13%. Sequencing was carried out using naive CD4+ T cells sorted from blood. Subset noted: CD45RA+ positively selected. Receptors were obtained from a man aged 18 to 29 in good health.

The chain links TRBV7-2 to TRBJ2-7, with 10 bases fitting TRBD2. Germline CDR1 reads SGHTA; CDR2 reads FQGNSA. Trimming at V came to 4 bases and at J to 2 bases, leaving 5 bases not matched to a gene. This CDR3 region has 15 residues. The CDR3 loop reads CASSSGTSEPYEQYF. CDR3 DNA sequence: TGTGCCAGCAGCTCCGGGACTAGCGAACCCTACGAGCAGTACTTC.

The DNA of the CDR3 is TGTGCCAGCAGCTTAGAAGGGTTTGCTAGCACAGATACGCAGTATTTT. It specifies CASSLEGFASTDTQYF. The gene calls are TRBV11-2 and TRBJ2-3; D remains unclear. V lost 0 bases and J 0 bases, leaving 10 bases between the germline ends. Germline loops: CDR1 SGHAT, CDR2 FQNNGV. CDR3 length: 16 amino acids.

J is TRBJ1-5 and V is TRBV7-8, with D perhaps matching TRBD1 (5 bases). CDR3 length equals 13 residues. V lost 5 bases to trimming and J lost 6 bases, with 11 bases between them. Germline-derived CDR1 and CDR2 are SGHVS and FQNEAQ. The CDR3 DNA reads TGTGCCAGCAGCCACCGGGGGGGTCAGCCCCAGCATTTT. Protein product: CASSHRGGQPQHF.

This chain links TRBV6-5 with TRBJ1-3; D unclear. The V end lost 8 bases, the J end lost 9 bases, and 17 bases lay between the germline ends. Germline CDR1 and CDR2: MNHEY and SVGAGI. The CDR3 is 13 residues long. CDR3 sequence reads: CASSVPDRVTIYF. In nucleotides, the CDR3 is TGTGCCAGCTCAGTTCCGGACCGCGTCACCATATATTTT.

J is TRBJ2-3 and V is TRBV7-9, with 7 bases matching TRBD1. The V and J ends lost 5 bases and 2 bases, in that order; junction bases with no gene match: 10. Germline V gene sequence: CDR1 SEHNR, CDR2 FQNEAQ (reference sequence). The CDR3 sequence is 16 residues long. The CDR3 region has the DNA TGTGCCAGCAGCGCATCCTGGGGACAGCTCACAGATACGCAGTATTTT. Its translation: CASSASWGQLTDTQYF.

The chain joins TRBV9 to TRBJ1-2, with 12 bases identical to TRBD1. The CDR3 extends over 19 amino acids. Trimming cost V 1 base and J 7 bases; bases outside gene matches: 17. The germline V gene encodes CDR1 SGDLS and CDR2 YYNGEE. The CDR3 bases are TGTGCCAGCAGCGTAAAGGTCGGGACAGGGGGCGTAAATGAGGCTGGCTACACCTTC. Its protein is CASSVKVGTGGVNEAGYTF.

The gene calls are TRBV19 and TRBJ1-2; D ambiguous. V shed 0 bases and J shed 4 bases, with 6 bases lying between them. This CDR3 is 13 amino acids long. Germline V CDR1 and CDR2: LNHDA, SQIVND (reference sequence). This chain's CDR3 is CASSIEGGYGYTF. DNA for the CDR3: TGTGCCAGTAGTATAGAGGGAGGCTATGGCTACACCTTC.

In its sample, this clone was seen once. The rearrangement uses TRBV12-5 and TRBJ2-2; D is unresolved. Germline values: CDR1 LGHNT, CDR2 FRNRAP. Trimming pared 7 bases from V and 8 bases from J, leaving 11 bases between. This CDR3 is 12 amino acids long. For the CDR3, the DNA is TGTGCTAGTGCTCCAGGTTCTGGGGAGCTGTTTTTT. It yields the protein CASAPGSGELFF.